This T cell receptor beta chain is from a study of patients and donors after allogeneic stem cell transplantation. V was trimmed by 0 bases and J by 5 bases, leaving 16 bases between them. CDR3 size: 16 residues. CDR1 is MNHEY and CDR2 is SMNVEV in the germline V gene (reference sequence). In its sample, this clonotype was seen a few times. TCRdb reprocessed the RT-PCR reads with MiXCR, giving one entry per CDR3 protein. Here the sample spans some 880,000 distinct CDR3 sequences, approximately 19% being singletons. This sequence joins TRBV27 and TRBJ1-1; possible D gene TRBD1, 6 bases. Sequencing input: blood, either unsorted or a sorted T cell fraction (not recorded which). This sequence originates from a human donor who was either an allogeneic HSCT recipient or a stem cell or donor lymphocyte infusion donor (not recorded which). It is not recorded whose cells these are; they may come from a transplant donor. This CDR3 is CASSLSGGALGTEAFF. The DNA for the CDR3 is TGTGCCAGCAGTTTATCAGGGGGGGCTCTGGGAACTGAAGCTTTCTTT.